This TCR beta chain was identified in a study of cytomegalovirus exposure and HLA in healthy donors. Across the whole study: Among the roughly 400 donors who were genotyped, 70% to 90% fell in the genetic ancestry cluster that is associated with self-reported Caucasian donors. Findings of the study overall: An ancestry cluster, one associated with Asian ancestry, reportedly showed fewer N-insertions than the approximately 700-donor mean in a later analysis. Later analysis placed DRB1 highest and HLA-C lowest in TCR association rates, which differed by HLA locus. Earlier findings revealed that most TCR beta V segments proved productive either about 87% or about 30% of the time.

The study ran its PCR with 60 Vbeta and 13 Jbeta primers. Data came from immunoSEQ multiplex PCR; TCRdb stores just in-frame clones and leaves some out. The sample records some 200,000 clones, more than 65% being singletons. With respect to this clone: Its antigen is currently unknown.

The V end lost 4 bases, the J end lost 0 bases, and 14 bases lay between the germline ends. Germline V CDR1 and CDR2: SGDLS, YYNGEE. The CDR3 totals 15 residues. The sequenced sample consisted of PBMCs. This clonotype was obtained from a girl between 5 and 17 years old in good health and CMV-seropositive. The rearrangement links TRBV9 to TRBJ2-7, with D tentatively TRBD1 (6 bases). The CDR3 spells CASSTTGQFSYEQYF. As DNA, the CDR3 is TGTGCCAGCAGCACTACCGGACAGTTCTCCTACGAGCAGTACTTC.